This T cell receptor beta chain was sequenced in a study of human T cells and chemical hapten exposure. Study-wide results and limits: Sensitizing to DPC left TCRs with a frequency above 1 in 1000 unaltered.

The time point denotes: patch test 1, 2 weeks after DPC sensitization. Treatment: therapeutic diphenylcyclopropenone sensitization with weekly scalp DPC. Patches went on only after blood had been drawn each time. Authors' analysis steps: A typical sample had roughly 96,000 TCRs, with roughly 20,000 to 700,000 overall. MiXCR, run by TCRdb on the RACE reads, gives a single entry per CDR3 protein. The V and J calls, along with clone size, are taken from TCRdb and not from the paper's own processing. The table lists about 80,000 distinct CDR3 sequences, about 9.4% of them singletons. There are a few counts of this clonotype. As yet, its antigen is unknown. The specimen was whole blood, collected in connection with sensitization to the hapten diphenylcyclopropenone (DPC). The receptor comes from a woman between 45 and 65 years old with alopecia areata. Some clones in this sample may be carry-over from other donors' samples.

The CDR3 coding sequence is TGCAGTGCTAGAGCTAGTACCGGCCCTTCCTACAATGAGCAGTTCTTC. It specifies CSARASTGPSYNEQFF. The gene calls are TRBV20-1 and TRBJ2-1; D is unclear. CDR1 DFQATT and CDR2 SNEGSKA come from the germline V gene (reference sequence). The CDR3 runs 16 residues. Trimming left V 1 base short and J 1 base short, with 14 bases between.